Listed here are 5 T cell receptor beta chains from one sample, sequenced in a study of T cell responses to AZD1222 COVID-19 vaccine. Profiled with immunoSEQ multiplex PCR; TCRdb holds only in-frame clones, not every one. The sample gives around 99,000 clones, 89% of which show up once; 6% to 7% is in the top ten. Sample: peripheral blood, taken on day 0 of AZD1222 vaccination. The receptors come from an adult in good health.

CDR3 in DNA: TGTGCCAGCAGCTTTGGAGGGGAGACCCAGTACTTC. As protein: CASSFGGETQYF. The chain combines TRBV5-6 with TRBJ2-5, with D perhaps matching TRBD2 (6 bases). Trimming removed 2 bases from V and 5 bases from J, with 7 bases in between. There are 12 residues in the CDR3. CDR1 SGHDT and CDR2 YYEEEE come from the germline V gene.

The V call is TRBV5-4, the J call TRBJ1-4; 7 bases fit TRBD1. V dropped 2 bases and J dropped 1; count of bases not matched to a gene: 5. Germline lookup yields CDR1 SGHNT and CDR2 YYREEE (reference sequence). The CDR3 loop spans 16 amino acids. This CDR3 reads CASSFRGGRTNEKLFF. Here the CDR3 DNA reads TGTGCCAGCAGCTTCAGGGGGGGGCGAACTAATGAAAAACTGTTTTTT.

The chain employs TRBV7-2 and TRBJ1-6; D is perhaps TRBD1 (5 bases). Germline V gene sequence: CDR1 SGHTA, CDR2 FQGNSA. This CDR3 is built from 15 residues. V lost 3 bases to trimming and J lost 7 bases, with 13 bases between them. CDR3 in DNA: TGTGCCAGCAGCTTTGCAGGGCAACAAAATTCACCCCTCCACTTT. Its protein product is CASSFAGQQNSPLHF.

This clone appeared once. The CDR3 bases are TGTGCCTGGAGTGTAGGAGAGGGGAAGAATGAGCAGTTCTTC. Amino acids: CAWSVGEGKNEQFF. The chain recombines TRBV30 with TRBJ2-1; D may match TRBD1 or TRBD2 (5 bases each). Germline V CDR1 and CDR2: GTSNPN, SVGIG (reference sequence). V gave up 0 bases and J gave up 7 bases, with 13 bases separating them. This CDR3 is built from 14 residues.

The sample holds one count of this clone. The rearrangement joins TRBV5-5 to TRBJ2-1; D is ambiguous. This CDR3 comprises 14 residues. Germline V CDR1 and CDR2: SGHKS, YYEKEE (reference sequence). V lost 6 bases to trimming and J lost 4 bases, with 14 bases between them. The CDR3 DNA sequence: TGTGCCAGCACCAACTGGTTGGCGTACAATGAGCAGTTCTTC. Residues: CASTNWLAYNEQFF. The whole variable domain, filled in from reference TRBV5-5 and TRBJ2-1, reads DAGVTQSPTHLIKTRGQQVTLRCSPISGHKSVSWYQQVLGQGPQFIFQYYEKEERGRGNFPDRFSARQFPNYSSELNVNALLLGDSALYLCASTNWLAYNEQFFGPGTRLTVL.